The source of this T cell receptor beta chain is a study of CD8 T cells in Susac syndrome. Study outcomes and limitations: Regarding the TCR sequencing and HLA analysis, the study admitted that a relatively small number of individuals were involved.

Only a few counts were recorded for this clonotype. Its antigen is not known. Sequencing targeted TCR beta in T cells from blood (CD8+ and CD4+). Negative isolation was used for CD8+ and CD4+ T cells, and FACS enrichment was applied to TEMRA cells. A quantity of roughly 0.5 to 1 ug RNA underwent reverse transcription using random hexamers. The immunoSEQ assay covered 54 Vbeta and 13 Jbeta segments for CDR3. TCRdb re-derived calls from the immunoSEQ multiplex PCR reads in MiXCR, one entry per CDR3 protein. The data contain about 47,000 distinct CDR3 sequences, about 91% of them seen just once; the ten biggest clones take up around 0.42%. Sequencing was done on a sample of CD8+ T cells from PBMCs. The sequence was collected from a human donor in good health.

In DNA form, the CDR3 reads TGTGCCAGCAGCGCTAGCGGGAAACTCGACGAGCAGTACTTC. Translated, it gives CASSASGKLDEQYF. This chain joins TRBV9 and TRBJ2-7; 9 bases match TRBD2. The CDR3 spans 14 residues. CDR1 SGDLS and CDR2 YYNGEE come from the germline V gene. With V trimmed by 3 bases and J by 5 bases, 6 bases remained unmatched.